This T cell receptor beta chain is from a study of blood T cell repertoires in COVID-19. Overall study: T cells, B-cell-depleted T cells, or PBMCs supplied cDNA or gDNA.

The repertoire was sequenced with immunoSEQ multiplex PCR; TCRdb's copy has only in-frame clones and lacks some. The table includes 140,000 or so clones, roughly 86% detected once. Germline V lookup: CDR1 LNHDA, CDR2 SQIVND (reference sequence). This CDR3 has 15 residues. Trimming cost V 0 bases and J 7 bases; bases outside gene matches: 4. The source of this sequence is a woman aged 45-65 years with acute COVID-19. The material sequenced was PBMCs or T cells enriched from blood (not recorded which). The V call is TRBV19, the J call TRBJ1-4; 8 bases map to TRBD1. Here the CDR3 reads CASSIDPGQGEKLFF. CDR3 DNA: TGTGCCAGTAGTATAGATCCCGGACAGGGTGAAAAACTGTTTTTT.